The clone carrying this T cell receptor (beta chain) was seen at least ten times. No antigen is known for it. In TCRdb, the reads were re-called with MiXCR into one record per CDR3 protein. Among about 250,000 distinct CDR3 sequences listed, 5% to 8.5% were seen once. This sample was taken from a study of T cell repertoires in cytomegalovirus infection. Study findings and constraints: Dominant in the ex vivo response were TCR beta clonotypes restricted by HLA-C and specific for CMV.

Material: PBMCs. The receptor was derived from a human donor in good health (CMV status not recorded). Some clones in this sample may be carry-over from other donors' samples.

The CDR3 is CASSYSSPRGTEAFF. DNA for the CDR3: TGTGCCAGCAGTTACTCAAGCCCGAGAGGAACTGAAGCTTTCTTT. The chain uses TRBV6-2 or TRBV6-3 and TRBJ1-1; D not resolved. The CDR3 is 15 residues long. Germline V gene lookup returns CDR1 MNHEY and CDR2 SVGEGT. V was trimmed by 0 bases and J by 5 bases, leaving 13 bases between them.